Following are 5 T cell receptor beta chains from one sample sequenced in a study of blood T cell repertoires in COVID-19. The assay was immunoSEQ multiplex PCR, and TCRdb's table has in-frame clones only and misses some. The table shows some 120,000 clones, with around four fifths occurring only once. Sequencing was performed on peripheral blood. Source of these receptors: a man between 65 and 80 years old with active or convalescent COVID-19.

This CDR3 reads CASSLPGTGVYGYTF. The CDR3 region has the DNA TGTGCCAGCAGTTTACCTGGGACAGGGGTTTATGGCTACACCTTC. The gene calls are TRBV28 and TRBJ1-2; 10 nucleotides agree with TRBD1. After removal of 2 bases from V and 5 bases from J, the junction contained 5 bases not matched to a gene. Germline V CDR1 and CDR2: MDHEN, SYDVKM. The CDR3 totals 15 residues.

Written as DNA, the CDR3 is TGTGCCAGCAGCCCCGGGACAGGGGGTAAAACTGAAGCTTTCTTT. This translates into CASSPGTGGKTEAFF. The chain couples TRBV3-1 (or the pseudogene TRBV3-2) to TRBJ1-1; TRBD1 agrees at 11 bases. Germline CDR1 and CDR2: LGHDT and YNNKEL (reference sequence). With 4 bases clipped from V and 5 bases from J, the junction kept 6 bases outside the gene matches. The CDR3 runs 15 residues.

The chain joins TRBV11-2 to TRBJ1-2; 9 nucleotides agree with TRBD1. V trimming: 3 bases; J trimming: 4 bases; junction bases outside the gene matches: 9. The V gene's germline CDR1 is SGHAT and CDR2 FQNNGV. This CDR3 has 16 amino acids. The CDR3 region has the DNA TGTGCCAGCAGCTTGGCCACAGGGGGCCTTGGCTATGGCTACACCTTC. This encodes CASSLATGGLGYGYTF.

This clone has just a few counts. The chain has TRBV3-1 (or the pseudogene TRBV3-2) and TRBJ2-7; D is perhaps TRBD1 (6 bases). The length of the CDR3 is 14 residues. V was clipped by 3 bases and J by 3 bases, with 12 bases between them. Germline V lookup: CDR1 LGHDT, CDR2 YNNKEL (reference sequence). CDR3 in amino acids: CASSQNRVVYEQYF. CDR3 DNA: TGTGCCAGCAGCCAGAACAGGGTTGTCTACGAGCAGTACTTC.

J is TRBJ1-3 and V is TRBV3-1 (or the pseudogene TRBV3-2); D unresolved. V gave up 1 base and J gave up 0 bases, with 7 bases separating them. Looked up from germline, CDR1 is LGHDT and CDR2 is YNNKEL (reference sequence). There are 15 residues in the CDR3. CDR3 loop: CASSQGLISGNTIYF. DNA for the CDR3: TGTGCCAGCAGCCAAGGACTGATCTCTGGAAACACCATATATTTT.